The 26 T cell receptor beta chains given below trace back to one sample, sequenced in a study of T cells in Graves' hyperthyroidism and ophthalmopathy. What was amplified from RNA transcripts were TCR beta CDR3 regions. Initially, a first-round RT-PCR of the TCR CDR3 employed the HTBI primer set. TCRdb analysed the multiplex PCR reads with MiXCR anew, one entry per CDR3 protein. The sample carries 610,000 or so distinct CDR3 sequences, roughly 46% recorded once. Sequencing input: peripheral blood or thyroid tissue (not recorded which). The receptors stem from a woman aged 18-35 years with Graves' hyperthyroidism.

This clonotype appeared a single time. CDR3 protein: CATSTAEGWMNTGEQYF. The CDR3 region has the DNA TGTGCCACCAGCACCGCGGAGGGTTGGATGAACACCGGGGAGCAGTACTTC. This rearrangement joins TRBV15 to TRBJ2-7, with D possibly matching TRBD2 (6 bases). There are 17 residues in the CDR3. Germline V gene lookup returns CDR1 LNHNV and CDR2 YYDKDF (reference sequence). The V end lost 4 bases, the J end lost 7 bases, and 26 bases lay between the germline ends.

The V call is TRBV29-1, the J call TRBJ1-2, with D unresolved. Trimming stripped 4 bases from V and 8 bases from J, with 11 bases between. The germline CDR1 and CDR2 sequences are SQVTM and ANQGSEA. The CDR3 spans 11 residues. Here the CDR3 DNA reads TGCAGCGTTGTAGGAGTGAGGGGCTACACCTTC. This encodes CSVVGVRGYTF.

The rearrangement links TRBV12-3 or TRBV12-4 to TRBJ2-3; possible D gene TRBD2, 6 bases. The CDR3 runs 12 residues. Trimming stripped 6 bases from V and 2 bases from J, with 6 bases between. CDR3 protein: CASRDYTDTQYF. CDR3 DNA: TGTGCCAGCAGGGACTACACAGATACGCAGTATTTT.

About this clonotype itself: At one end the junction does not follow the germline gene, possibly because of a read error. The DNA for the CDR3 is TGTACCAGCAGCCAAACAGCCACAGTGGGGGAGACCCAATACTTC. The encoded protein is CTSSQTATVGETQYF. The rearrangement joins TRBV5-6 to TRBJ2-5; D might be TRBD1 or TRBD2, each matching 5 bases. CDR1 is SGHDT and CDR2 is YYEEEE in the germline V gene. CDR3 size: 15 residues.

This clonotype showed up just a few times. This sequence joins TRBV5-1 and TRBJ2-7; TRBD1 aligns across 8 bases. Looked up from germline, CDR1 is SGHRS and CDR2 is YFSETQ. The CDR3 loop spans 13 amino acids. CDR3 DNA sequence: TGCGTCCAACCCCCAGGGGGCGTCTACGAGCAGTACTTC. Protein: CVQPPGGVYEQYF.

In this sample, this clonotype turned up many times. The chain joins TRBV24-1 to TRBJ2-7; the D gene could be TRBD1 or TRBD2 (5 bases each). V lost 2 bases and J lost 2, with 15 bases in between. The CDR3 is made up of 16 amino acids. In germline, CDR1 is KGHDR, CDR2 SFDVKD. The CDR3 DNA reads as TGTGCCACCAGTGATTCATCCGGGACGGGTGCCTACGAGCAGTACTTC. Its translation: CATSDSSGTGAYEQYF.

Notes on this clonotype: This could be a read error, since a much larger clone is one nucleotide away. CDR3 amino acids: CAWSVGTNQPQHF. The CDR3 nucleotides are TGTGCCTGGAGTGTGGGGACCAATCAGCCCCAGCATTTT. The chain joins TRBV24-1 to TRBJ1-5; the D gene is possibly TRBD1 (5 bases). The CDR3 length is 13 residues. Germline loops: CDR1 KGHDR, CDR2 SFDVKD. V lost 12 bases, J lost 3 bases, and 14 bases lay in between.

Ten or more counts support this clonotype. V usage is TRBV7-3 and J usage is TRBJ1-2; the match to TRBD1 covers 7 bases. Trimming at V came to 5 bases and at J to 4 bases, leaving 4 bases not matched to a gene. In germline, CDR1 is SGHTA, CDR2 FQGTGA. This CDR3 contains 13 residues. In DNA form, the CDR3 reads TGTGCCAGCAGCGAAAGGACAGGCTATGGCTACACCTTC. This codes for CASSERTGYGYTF.

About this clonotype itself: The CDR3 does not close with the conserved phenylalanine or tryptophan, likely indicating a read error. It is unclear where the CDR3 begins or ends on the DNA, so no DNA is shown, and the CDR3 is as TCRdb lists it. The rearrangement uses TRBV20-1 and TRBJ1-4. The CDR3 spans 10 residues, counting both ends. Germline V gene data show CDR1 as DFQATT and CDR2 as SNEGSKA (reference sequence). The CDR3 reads CSARDPSGRV.

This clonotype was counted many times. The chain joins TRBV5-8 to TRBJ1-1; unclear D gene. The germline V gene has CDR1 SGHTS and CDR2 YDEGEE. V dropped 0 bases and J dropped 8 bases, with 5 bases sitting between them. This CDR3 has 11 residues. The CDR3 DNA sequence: TGTGCCAGCAGCTTGGACAGAGAAGCTTTCTTT. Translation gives CASSLDREAFF. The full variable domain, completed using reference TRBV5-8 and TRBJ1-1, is EAGVTQSPTHLIKTRGQQATLRCSPISGHTSVYWYQQALGLGLQFLLWYDEGEERNRGNFPPRFSGRQFPNYSSELNVNALELEDSALYLCASSLDREAFFGQGTRLTVV.

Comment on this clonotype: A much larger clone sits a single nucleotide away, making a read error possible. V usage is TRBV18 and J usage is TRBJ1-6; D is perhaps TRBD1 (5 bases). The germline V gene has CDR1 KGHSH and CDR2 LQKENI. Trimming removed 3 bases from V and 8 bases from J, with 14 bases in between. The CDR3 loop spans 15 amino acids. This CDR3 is CASSPAGLVDSPLHF. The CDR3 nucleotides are TGTGCCAGCTCACCTGCAGGGCTTGTGGATTCACCCCTCCACTTT. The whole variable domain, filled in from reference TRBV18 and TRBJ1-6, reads NAGVMQNPRHLVRRRGQEARLRCSPMKGHSHVYWYRQLPEEGLKFMVYLQKENIIDESGMPKERFSAEFPKEGPSILRIQQVVRGDSAAYFCASSPAGLVDSPLHFGNGTRLTVT.

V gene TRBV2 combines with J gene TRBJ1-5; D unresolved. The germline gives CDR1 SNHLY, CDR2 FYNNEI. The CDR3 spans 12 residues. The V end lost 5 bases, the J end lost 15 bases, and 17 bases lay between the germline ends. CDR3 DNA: TGTGCCAGCAGTATGCTAGCGGGATTGCGGCATTTT. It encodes CASSMLAGLRHF.

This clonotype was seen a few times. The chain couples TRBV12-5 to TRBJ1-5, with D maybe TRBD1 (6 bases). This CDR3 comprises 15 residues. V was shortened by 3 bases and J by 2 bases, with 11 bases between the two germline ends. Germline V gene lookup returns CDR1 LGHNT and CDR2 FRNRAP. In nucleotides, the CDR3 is TGTGCTAGTGGTTTCGCAGACAGGCGCAATCAGCCCCAGCATTTT. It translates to CASGFADRRNQPQHF.

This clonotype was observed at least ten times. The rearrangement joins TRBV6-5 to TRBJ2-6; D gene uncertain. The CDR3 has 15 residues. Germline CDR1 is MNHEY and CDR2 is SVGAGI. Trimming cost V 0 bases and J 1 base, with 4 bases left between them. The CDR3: CASSYSGSGANVLTF. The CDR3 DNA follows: TGTGCCAGCAGTTACTCAGGGTCTGGGGCCAACGTCCTGACTTTC.

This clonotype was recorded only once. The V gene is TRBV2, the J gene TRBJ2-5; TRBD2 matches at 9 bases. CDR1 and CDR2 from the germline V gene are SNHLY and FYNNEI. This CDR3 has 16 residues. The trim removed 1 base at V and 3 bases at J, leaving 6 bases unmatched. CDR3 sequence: CASSEELAGTKETQYF. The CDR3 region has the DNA TGTGCCAGCAGTGAAGAACTAGCGGGCACAAAAGAGACCCAGTACTTC.

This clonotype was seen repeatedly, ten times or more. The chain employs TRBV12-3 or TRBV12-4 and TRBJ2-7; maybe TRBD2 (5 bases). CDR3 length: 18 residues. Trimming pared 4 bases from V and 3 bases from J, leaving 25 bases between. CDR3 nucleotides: TGTGCCAGCAGTTCAGTAAATCCCAGCCTAGCAGGCATCTACGAGCAGTACTTC. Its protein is CASSSVNPSLAGIYEQYF.

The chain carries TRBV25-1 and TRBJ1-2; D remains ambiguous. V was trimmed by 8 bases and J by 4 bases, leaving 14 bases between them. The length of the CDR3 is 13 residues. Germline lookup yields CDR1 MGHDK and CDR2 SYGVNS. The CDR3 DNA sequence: TGTGCCAGCGTTGAAGTGGGAGGCTATGGCTACACCTTC. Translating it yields CASVEVGGYGYTF.

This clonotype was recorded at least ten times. The CDR3 DNA is TGTGCCAGCCGCGGACAGACCACCTACGAGCAGTACTTC. Translation: CASRGQTTYEQYF. This sequence joins TRBV6-1 and TRBJ2-7, with D possibly being TRBD1 (6 bases). The CDR3 sequence is 13 residues long. Between the trimmed V and J ends, which lost 8 bases and 2 bases, there was a span of 13 bases. In germline, CDR1 is MNHNS, CDR2 SASEGT.

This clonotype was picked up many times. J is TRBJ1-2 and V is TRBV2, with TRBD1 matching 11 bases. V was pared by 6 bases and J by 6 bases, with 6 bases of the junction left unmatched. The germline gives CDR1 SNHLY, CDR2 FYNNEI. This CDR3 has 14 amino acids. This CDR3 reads CASSDGQGANGYTF. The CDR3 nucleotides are TGTGCCAGCAGCGATGGACAGGGGGCTAATGGCTACACCTTC.

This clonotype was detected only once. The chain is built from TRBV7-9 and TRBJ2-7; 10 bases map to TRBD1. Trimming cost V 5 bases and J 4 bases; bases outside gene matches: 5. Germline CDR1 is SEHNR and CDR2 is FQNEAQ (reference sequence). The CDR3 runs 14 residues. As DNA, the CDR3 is TGTGCCAGCAGCCTGCTGGGACAGGGGTACGAGCAGTACTTC. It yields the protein CASSLLGQGYEQYF.

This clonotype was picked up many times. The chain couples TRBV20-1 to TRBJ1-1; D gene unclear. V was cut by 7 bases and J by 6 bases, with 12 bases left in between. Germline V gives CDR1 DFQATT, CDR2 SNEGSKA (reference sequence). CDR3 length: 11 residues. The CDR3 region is CSVRWAAEAFF. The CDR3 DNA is TGCAGTGTCCGGTGGGCAGCTGAAGCTTTCTTT.

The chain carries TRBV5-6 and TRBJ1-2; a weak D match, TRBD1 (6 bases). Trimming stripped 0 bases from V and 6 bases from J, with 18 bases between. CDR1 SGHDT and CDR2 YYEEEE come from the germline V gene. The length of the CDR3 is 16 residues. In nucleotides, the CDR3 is TGTGCCAGCAGCTTGGCGTCCGACAGGCCCGCGGATGGCTACACCTTC. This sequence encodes CASSLASDRPADGYTF. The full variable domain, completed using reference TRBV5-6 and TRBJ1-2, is DAGVTQSPTHLIKTRGQQVTLRCSPKSGHDTVSWYQQALGQGPQFIFQYYEEEERQRGNFPDRFSGHQFPNYSSELNVNALLLGDSALYLCASSLASDRPADGYTFGSGTRLTVV.

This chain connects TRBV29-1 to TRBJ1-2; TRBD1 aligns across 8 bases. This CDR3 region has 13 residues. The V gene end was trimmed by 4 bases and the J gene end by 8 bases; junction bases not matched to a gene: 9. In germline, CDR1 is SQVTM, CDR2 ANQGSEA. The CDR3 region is CSVGTGGQVGYTF. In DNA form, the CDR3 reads TGCAGCGTTGGTACAGGGGGTCAAGTAGGCTACACCTTC.

The CDR3 coding sequence is TGTGCCAGCAGTCCCCTGACTTTC. Protein product: CASSPLTF. This chain connects TRBV6-1 to TRBJ2-6; D uncertain. Germline V CDR1 and CDR2: MNHNS, SASEGT. Trimming removed 5 bases from V and 15 bases from J, with 2 bases in between. The CDR3 sequence is 8 residues long.

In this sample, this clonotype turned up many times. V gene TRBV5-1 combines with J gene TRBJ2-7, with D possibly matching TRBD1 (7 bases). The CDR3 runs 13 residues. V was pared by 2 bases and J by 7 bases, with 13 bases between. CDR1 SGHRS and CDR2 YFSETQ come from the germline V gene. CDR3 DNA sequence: TGCGCCAGCAGCTTCAGACAGGGAGGAGAGCAGTACTTC. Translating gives CASSFRQGGEQYF.

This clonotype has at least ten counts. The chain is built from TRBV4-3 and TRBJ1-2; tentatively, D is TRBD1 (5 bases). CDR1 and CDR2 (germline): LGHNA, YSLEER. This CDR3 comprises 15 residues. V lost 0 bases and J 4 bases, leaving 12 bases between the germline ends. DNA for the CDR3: TGCGCCAGCAGCCAAGAGTGGTCGGGGGGCTATGGCTACACCTTC. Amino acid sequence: CASSQEWSGGYGYTF.